This TCR beta chain was sequenced for a study of PD-1 blockade in mismatch repair-deficient tumors. The germline gives CDR1 SGHRS, CDR2 YFSETQ. This CDR3 has 16 amino acids. With 0 bases removed from V and 7 bases from J, the gap between germline ends came to 20 bases. Produced via immunoSEQ multiplex PCR; TCRdb's table is partial and in-frame only. Of around 120,000 clones in the sample, 70% to 90% were seen once. Sequences were derived from peripheral blood, sampled 44 weeks after starting pembrolizumab. The V call is TRBV5-1, the J call TRBJ2-7; D unresolved. This receptor was taken from an adult with mismatch repair-deficient cancer. As DNA, the CDR3 is TGCGCCAGCAGCTTGGTCGCGCTTAGGCCGTGGTGGGAGCAGTACTTC. Encoded protein: CASSLVALRPWWEQYF.